The next 6 T cell receptor beta chains were all read from a single sample in a study of cytomegalovirus exposure and HLA in healthy donors. With 60 Vbeta and 13 Jbeta primers, the PCR was carried out. Sequencing was performed with immunoSEQ multiplex PCR; in TCRdb, only in-frame clones are kept and a portion is missing. The sample has 150,000 to 200,000 clones; around four fifths are singletons. The material sequenced was PBMCs. The receptors were sampled from a girl aged 2 to 10 in good health and CMV-seropositive.

For this clone: One end of the junction varies from germline; a read error may be responsible. This chain connects TRBV29-1 to TRBJ2-5; 12 bases agree with TRBD1. Germline V gene lookup returns CDR1 SQVTM and CDR2 ANQGSEA. The CDR3 is 14 residues long. CDR3 bases: TGCAGCGTTGAAAGGGACAGGGGGCAAGGGACCCAGTACTTC. Translation: CSVERDRGQGTQYF. Full variable domain (missing parts from reference TRBV29-1 and TRBJ2-5): SAVISQKPSRDICQRGTSLTIQCQVDSQVTMMFWYRQQPGQSLTLIATANQGSEATYESGFVIDKFPISRPNLTFSTLTVSNMSPEDSSIYLCSVERDRGQGTQYFGPGTRLLVL.

This chain links TRBV10-1 with TRBJ1-1, with 7 bases that match TRBD1. J gave up 5 bases and V 3 bases, and 3 bases lay outside the gene matches. The CDR3 sequence is 13 residues long. Germline V lookup: CDR1 WNHNN, CDR2 SYGVQD (reference sequence). CDR3: CASSEYRGTEAFF. In nucleotides, the CDR3 is TGCGCCAGCAGTGAATACAGGGGTACTGAAGCTTTCTTT.

This chain joins TRBV10-3 and TRBJ2-2; TRBD2 agrees at 8 bases. Germline V gene data show CDR1 as ENHRY and CDR2 as SYGVKD. Losses at the gene ends were 3 bases for V and 5 bases for J; bases not matched to a gene: 5. This CDR3 is 15 amino acids long. CDR3 coding DNA: TGTGCCATCAGTGATCAGCGGGAGTCAACCGGGGAGCTGTTTTTT. It encodes CAISDQRESTGELFF.

Regarding this clone: Other DNA variants within this sample encode the same CDR3. The chain uses TRBV9 and TRBJ2-5; D not certain. V dropped 0 bases and J dropped 4 bases, with 7 bases sitting between them. The CDR3 totals 13 residues. From germline, CDR1 is SGDLS and CDR2 YYNGEE. Here the CDR3 DNA reads TGTGCCAGCAGCGTAGGACAAGGAGAGACCCAGTACTTC. It yields the protein CASSVGQGETQYF.

The V call is TRBV19, the J call TRBJ1-5; possibly TRBD1 for D (5 bases). The germline V gene encodes CDR1 LNHDA and CDR2 SQIVND (reference sequence). The V end lost 6 bases, the J end lost 2 bases, and 14 bases lay between the germline ends. The CDR3 has 15 residues. The CDR3 loop is CASRPQVWGNQPQHF. DNA for the CDR3: TGTGCCAGTAGACCACAGGTTTGGGGCAATCAGCCCCAGCATTTT.

Written as DNA, the CDR3 is TGCGCCAGCAGACGTCCGGGAGGCATGCCCGAGCAGTACTTC. Encoded protein: CASRRPGGMPEQYF. This chain joins TRBV5-1 and TRBJ2-7; 7 bases line up with TRBD2. The ends lost 5 bases at V and 6 bases at J; junction bases unmatched: 11. The CDR3 contains 14 residues. CDR1 SGHRS and CDR2 YFSETQ come from the germline V gene.